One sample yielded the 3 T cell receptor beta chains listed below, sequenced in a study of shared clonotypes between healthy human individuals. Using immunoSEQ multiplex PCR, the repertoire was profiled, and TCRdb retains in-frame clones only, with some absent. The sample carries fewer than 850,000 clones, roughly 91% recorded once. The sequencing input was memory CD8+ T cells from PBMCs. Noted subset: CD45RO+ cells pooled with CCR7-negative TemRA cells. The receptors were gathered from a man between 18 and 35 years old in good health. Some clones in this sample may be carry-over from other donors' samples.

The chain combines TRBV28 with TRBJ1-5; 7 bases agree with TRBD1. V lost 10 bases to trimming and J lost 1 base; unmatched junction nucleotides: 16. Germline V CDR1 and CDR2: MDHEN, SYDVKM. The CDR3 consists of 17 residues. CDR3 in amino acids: CATKTGEEFTSNQPQHF. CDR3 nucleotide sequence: TGTGCCACCAAAACAGGGGAAGAATTTACGAGCAATCAGCCCCAGCATTTT.

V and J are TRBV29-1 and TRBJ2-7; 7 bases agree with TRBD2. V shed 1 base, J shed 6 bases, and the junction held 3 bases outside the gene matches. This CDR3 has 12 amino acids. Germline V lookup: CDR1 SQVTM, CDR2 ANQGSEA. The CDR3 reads CSVEGGGPEQYF. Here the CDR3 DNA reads TGCAGCGTTGAAGGGGGGGGACCCGAGCAGTACTTC.

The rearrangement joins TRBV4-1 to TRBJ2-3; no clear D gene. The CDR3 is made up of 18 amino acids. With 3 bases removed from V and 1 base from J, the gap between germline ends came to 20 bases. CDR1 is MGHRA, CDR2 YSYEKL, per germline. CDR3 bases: TGCGCCAGCAGCCACCCCTCGGTCGCGGAAAGGGGCACAGATACGCAGTATTTT. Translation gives CASSHPSVAERGTDTQYF.